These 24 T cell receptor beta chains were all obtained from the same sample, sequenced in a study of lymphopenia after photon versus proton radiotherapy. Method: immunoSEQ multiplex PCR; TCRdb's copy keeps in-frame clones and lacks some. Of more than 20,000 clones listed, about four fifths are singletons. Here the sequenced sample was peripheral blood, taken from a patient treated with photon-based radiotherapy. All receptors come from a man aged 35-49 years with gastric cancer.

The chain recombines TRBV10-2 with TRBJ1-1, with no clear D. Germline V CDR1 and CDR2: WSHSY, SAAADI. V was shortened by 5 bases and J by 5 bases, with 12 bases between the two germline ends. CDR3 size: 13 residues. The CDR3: CASSSTRVTEAFF. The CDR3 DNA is TGCGCCAGCAGTTCGACAAGGGTGACTGAAGCTTTCTTT.

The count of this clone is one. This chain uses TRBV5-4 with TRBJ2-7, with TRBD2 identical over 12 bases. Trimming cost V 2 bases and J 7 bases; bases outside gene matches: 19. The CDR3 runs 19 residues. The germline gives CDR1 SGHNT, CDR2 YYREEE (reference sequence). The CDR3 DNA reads TGTGCCAGCAGCTTAGCGGGGCGGAGGCCTAGCGGGGGGGCGAGGGAGCAGTACTTC. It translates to CASSLAGRRPSGGAREQYF.

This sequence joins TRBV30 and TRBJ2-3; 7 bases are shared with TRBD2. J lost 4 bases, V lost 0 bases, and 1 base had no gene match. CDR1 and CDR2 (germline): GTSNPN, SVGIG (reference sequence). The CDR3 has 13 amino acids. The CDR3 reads CAWSVGGADTQYF. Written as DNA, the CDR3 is TGTGCCTGGAGTGTTGGGGGGGCAGATACGCAGTATTTT.

CDR3 DNA sequence: TGTGCCAGCAGCCAATGGCAGGGGGCTGAAGCTTTCTTT. This encodes CASSQWQGAEAFF. V usage is TRBV14 and J usage is TRBJ1-1, with 7 bases lining up with TRBD1. In germline, CDR1 is SGHDN, CDR2 FVKESK. The CDR3 contains 13 residues. After removal of 2 bases from V and 6 bases from J, the junction contained 3 bases not matched to a gene. The full variable domain, completed using reference TRBV14 and TRBJ1-1, is EAGVTQFPSHSVIEKGQTVTLRCDPISGHDNLYWYRRVMGKEIKFLLHFVKESKQDESGMPNNRFLAERTGGTYSTLKVQPAELEDSGVYFCASSQWQGAEAFFGQGTRLTVV.

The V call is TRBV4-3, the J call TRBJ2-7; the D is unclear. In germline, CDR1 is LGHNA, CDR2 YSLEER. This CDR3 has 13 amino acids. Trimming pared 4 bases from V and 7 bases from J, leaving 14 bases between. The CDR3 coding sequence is TGCGCCAGCAGCCTATCTCCCATGTGGGAGCAGTACTTC. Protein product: CASSLSPMWEQYF.

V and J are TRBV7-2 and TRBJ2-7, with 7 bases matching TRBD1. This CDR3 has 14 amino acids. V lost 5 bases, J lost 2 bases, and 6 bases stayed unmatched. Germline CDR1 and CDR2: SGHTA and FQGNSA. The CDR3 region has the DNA TGTGCCAGCAGCCAATACAGGGGACCCTACGAGCAGTACTTC. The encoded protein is CASSQYRGPYEQYF.

The CDR3 DNA follows: TGTGCCAGCAGCCCTACCCCGGGACAGGGGAGTGAAAAACTGTTTTTT. Its translation: CASSPTPGQGSEKLFF. The chain recombines TRBV7-6 with TRBJ1-4, with TRBD1 matching 10 bases. After removal of 5 bases from V and 7 bases from J, the junction contained 10 bases not matched to a gene. Germline values: CDR1 SGHVS, CDR2 FNYEAQ. There are 16 residues in the CDR3.

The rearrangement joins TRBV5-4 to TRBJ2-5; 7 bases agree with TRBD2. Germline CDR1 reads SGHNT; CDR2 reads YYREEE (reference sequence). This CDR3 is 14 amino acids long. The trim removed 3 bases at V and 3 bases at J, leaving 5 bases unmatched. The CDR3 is CASSSLAGEETQYF. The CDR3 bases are TGTGCCAGCAGCTCCCTTGCGGGGGAAGAGACCCAGTACTTC. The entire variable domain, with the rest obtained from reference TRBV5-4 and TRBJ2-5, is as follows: ETGVTQSPTHLIKTRGQQVTLRCSSQSGHNTVSWYQQALGQGPQFIFQYYREEENGRGNFPPRFSGLQFPNYSSELNVNALELDDSALYLCASSSLAGEETQYFGPGTRLLVL.

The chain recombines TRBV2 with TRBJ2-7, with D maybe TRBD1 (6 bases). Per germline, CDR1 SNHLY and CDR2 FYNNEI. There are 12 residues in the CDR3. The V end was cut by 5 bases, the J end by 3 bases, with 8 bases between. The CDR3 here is CASSRDNYEQYF. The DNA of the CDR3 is TGTGCCAGCAGTAGGGACAACTACGAGCAGTACTTC.

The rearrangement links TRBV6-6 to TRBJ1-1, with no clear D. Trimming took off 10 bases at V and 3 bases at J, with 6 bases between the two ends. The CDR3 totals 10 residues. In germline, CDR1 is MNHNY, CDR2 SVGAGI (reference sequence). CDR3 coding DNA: TGTGCCACTCTCTACACTGAAGCTTTCTTT. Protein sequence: CATLYTEAFF.

The CDR3 bases are TGTGCCAGCTCACCAGGGACAGGGGGCAATGAGCAGTTCTTC. Translation gives CASSPGTGGNEQFF. The chain has TRBV18 and TRBJ2-1; 11 nucleotides agree with TRBD1. With 2 bases clipped from V and 6 bases from J, the junction kept 0 bases outside the gene matches. Germline V gene sequence: CDR1 KGHSH, CDR2 LQKENI. The CDR3 length is 14 residues. The whole variable domain, filled in from reference TRBV18 and TRBJ2-1, reads NAGVMQNPRHLVRRRGQEARLRCSPMKGHSHVYWYRQLPEEGLKFMVYLQKENIIDESGMPKERFSAEFPKEGPSILRIQQVVRGDSAAYFCASSPGTGGNEQFFGPGTRLTVL.

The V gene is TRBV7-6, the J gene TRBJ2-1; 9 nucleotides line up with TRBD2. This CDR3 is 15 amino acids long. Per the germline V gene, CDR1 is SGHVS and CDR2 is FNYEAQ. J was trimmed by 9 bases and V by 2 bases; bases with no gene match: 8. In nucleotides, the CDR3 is TGTGCCAGCAGCTTATCGACGCGGGGGGGCCGTGAGCAGTTCTTC. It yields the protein CASSLSTRGGREQFF.

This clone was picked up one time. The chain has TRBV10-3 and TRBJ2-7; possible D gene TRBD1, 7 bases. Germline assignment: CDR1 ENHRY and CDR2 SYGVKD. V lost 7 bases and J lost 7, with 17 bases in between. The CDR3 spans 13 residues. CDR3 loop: CAITPTGTREQYF. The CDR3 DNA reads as TGTGCCATCACCCCGACAGGGACTCGGGAGCAGTACTTC.

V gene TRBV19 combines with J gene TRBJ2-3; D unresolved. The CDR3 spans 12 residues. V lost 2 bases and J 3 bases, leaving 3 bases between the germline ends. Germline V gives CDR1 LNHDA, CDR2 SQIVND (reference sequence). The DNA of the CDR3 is TGTGCCAGTAGTATAAGGACAGATACGCAGTATTTT. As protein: CASSIRTDTQYF. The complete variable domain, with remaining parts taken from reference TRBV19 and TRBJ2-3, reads DGGITQSPKYLFRKEGQNVTLSCEQNLNHDAMYWYRQDPGQGLRLIYYSQIVNDFQKGDIAEGYSVSREKKESFPLTVTSAQKNPTAFYLCASSIRTDTQYFGPGTRLTVL.

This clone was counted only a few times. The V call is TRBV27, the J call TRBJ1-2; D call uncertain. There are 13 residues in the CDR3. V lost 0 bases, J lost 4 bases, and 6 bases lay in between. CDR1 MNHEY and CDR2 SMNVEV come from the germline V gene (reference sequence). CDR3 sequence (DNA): TGTGCCAGCAGTTTATCGGCTACCTATGGCTACACCTTC. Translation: CASSLSATYGYTF.

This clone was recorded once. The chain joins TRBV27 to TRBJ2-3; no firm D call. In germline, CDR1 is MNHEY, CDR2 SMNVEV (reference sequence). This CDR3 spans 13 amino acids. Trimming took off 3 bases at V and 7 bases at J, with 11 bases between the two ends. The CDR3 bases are TGTGCCAGCAGTTTCCTCGGACCAAATACGCAGTATTTT. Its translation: CASSFLGPNTQYF.

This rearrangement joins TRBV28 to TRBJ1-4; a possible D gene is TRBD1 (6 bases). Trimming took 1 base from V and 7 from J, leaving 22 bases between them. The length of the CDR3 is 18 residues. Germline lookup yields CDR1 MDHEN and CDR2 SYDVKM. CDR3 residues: CASSLSTGLGSIAEKLFF. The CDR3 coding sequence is TGTGCCAGCAGTTTATCGACAGGCCTAGGGTCAATCGCTGAAAAACTGTTTTTT.

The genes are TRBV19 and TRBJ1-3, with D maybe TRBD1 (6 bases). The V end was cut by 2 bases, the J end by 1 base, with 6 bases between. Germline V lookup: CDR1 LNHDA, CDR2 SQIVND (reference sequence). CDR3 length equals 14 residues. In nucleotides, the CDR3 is TGTGCCAGTAGTATAAGGGGGTCTGGAAACACCATATATTTT. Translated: CASSIRGSGNTIYF.

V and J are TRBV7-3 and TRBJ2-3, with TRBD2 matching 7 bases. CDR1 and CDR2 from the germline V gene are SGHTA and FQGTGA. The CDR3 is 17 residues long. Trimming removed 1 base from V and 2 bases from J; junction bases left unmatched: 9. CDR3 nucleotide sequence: TGTGCCAGCAGCTTAAGGGGCGGGAGCGGGTACACAGATACGCAGTATTTT. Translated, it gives CASSLRGGSGYTDTQYF.

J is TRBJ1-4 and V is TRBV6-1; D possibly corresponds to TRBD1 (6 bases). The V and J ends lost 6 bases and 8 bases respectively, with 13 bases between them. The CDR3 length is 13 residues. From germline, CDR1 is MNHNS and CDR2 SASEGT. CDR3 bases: TGTGCCAGCAGGGGGGCAGGAGGGGAAAAACTGTTTTTT. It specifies CASRGAGGEKLFF.

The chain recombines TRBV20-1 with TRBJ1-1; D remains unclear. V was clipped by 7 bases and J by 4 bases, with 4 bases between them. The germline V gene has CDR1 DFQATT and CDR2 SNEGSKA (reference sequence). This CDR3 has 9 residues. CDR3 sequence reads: CSVGTEAFF. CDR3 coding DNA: TGCAGTGTGGGCACTGAAGCTTTCTTT.

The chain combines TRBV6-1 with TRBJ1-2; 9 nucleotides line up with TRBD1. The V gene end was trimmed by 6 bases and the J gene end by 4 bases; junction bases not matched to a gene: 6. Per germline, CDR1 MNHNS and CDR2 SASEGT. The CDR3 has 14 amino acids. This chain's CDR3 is CASRPGQGLYGYTF. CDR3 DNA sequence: TGTGCCAGCAGGCCGGGACAGGGACTCTATGGCTACACCTTC.

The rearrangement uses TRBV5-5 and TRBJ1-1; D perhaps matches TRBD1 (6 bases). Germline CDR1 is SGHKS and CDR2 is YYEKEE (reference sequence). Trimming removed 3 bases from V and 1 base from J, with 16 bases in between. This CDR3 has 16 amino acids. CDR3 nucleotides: TGTGCCAGCAGCTCCGAGTTACAGGGATGGAACACTGAAGCTTTCTTT. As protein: CASSSELQGWNTEAFF.

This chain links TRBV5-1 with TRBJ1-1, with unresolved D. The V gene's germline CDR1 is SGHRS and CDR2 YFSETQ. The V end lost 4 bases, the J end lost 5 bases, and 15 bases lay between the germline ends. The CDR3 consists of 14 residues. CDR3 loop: CASSPEGRKTEAFF. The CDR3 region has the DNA TGCGCCAGCAGCCCCGAAGGGAGGAAGACTGAAGCTTTCTTT. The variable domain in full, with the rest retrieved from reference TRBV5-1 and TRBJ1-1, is KAGVTQTPRYLIKTRGQQVTLSCSPISGHRSVSWYQQTPGQGLQFLFEYFSETQRNKGNFPGRFSGRQFSNSRSEMNVSTLELGDSALYLCASSPEGRKTEAFFGQGTRLTVV.